This record looks at one T cell receptor beta chain sequence and its context. This sample was taken from a study of T cell changes during pregnancy in multiple sclerosis. Assay: immunoSEQ multiplex PCR; the TCRdb copy retains only in-frame clones and omits some. The repertoire holds fewer than 140,000 clones, with about 90% as singletons. The V gene end was trimmed by 1 base and the J gene end by 7 bases; junction bases not matched to a gene: 5. CDR1 MNHNS and CDR2 SASEGT come from the germline V gene. CDR3 length: 15 amino acids. Sample: peripheral blood, taken before pregnancy. The origin of this receptor is a female donor with multiple sclerosis, enrolled in a pregnancy study. The chain recombines TRBV6-1 with TRBJ1-3, with TRBD1 matching over 9 bases. The DNA of the CDR3 is TGTGCCAGCAGTGAAGAGACAGGGGGTACGAACACCATATATTTT. Protein product: CASSEETGGTNTIYF.